This T cell receptor beta chain appears in the sequencing data of a study of blood T cells in healthy people across ages. Notes on the study in general: There was no known CMV status for donors, so expanded clonotype changes were possibly confounded. TCR beta diversity tracked closely with naive T cell percentage.

As for this clonotype: The antigen remains unidentified.

The authors ran a second PCR of 7 to 11 cycles using a sample-barcoded 5' primer and a J-beta primer mix. In TCRdb, the 5' RACE reads were re-called with MiXCR into one record per CDR3 protein. The sample lists about 600,000 distinct CDR3 sequences, more than 45% occurring once. CDR1 is MNHEY and CDR2 is SVGEGT in the germline V gene. The length of the CDR3 is 15 residues. The V end was cut by 3 bases, the J end by 2 bases, with 14 bases between. The sequenced sample was blood. The chain uses TRBV6-2 or TRBV6-3 and TRBJ2-7; D is unresolved. This receptor was identified in a man older than 75 in good health. The CDR3 is CASSYSDSTPYEQYF. CDR3 DNA sequence: TGTGCCAGCAGTTATTCCGACTCGACCCCCTACGAGCAGTACTTC.